The present entry profiles one T cell receptor (beta chain) with its context. It has no known antigen specificity. No quality values exist for individual bases; no much larger clone is one base distant. These data are taken from a study of blood T cell repertoires in COVID-19 (dated by TCRdb to 2018 to 2021). For context, the study as a whole: Samples covering the acute and convalescent phases of COVID-19 were provided by collaborators in the United States, Italy and Spain. A freely available public database, intended as a resource for researchers studying the immune response to SARS-CoV-2, is where the repertoires were released. Nearly every sample came with metadata listing a de-identified subject ID, COVID-19 status, age in years and sex. The prospective study material was composed of cDNA or gDNA derived from T cells, B-cell-depleted T cells, or PBMCs. The samples were drawn from the first 160 participants of the ongoing ImmuneRACE study and from more than 1,000 subjects provided by 6 global collaborators. Deeply sampled blood TCRbeta repertoires from subjects exposed to, actively infected with, or recovered from COVID-19 were included in the dataset. Where available, HLA class I and class II types were taken from metadata supplied by the sample provider and were not determined by assay-based typing. Results and caveats for the whole study, not just this receptor: How much clinical and demographic metadata was included differed by source and by participant, and the metadata was provided uncurated.

TCRbeta CDR3 regions were amplified from genomic DNA using the immunoSEQ Assay, a bias-controlled multiplex PCR. In the source study's methods: The number of nucleated cells in each sample was estimated from the amplification of reference gene primers within the assay. To quantify the absolute abundance of each unique TCRbeta CDR3 rearrangement, sequence reads were collapsed and filtered. For each sample, productive Simpson clonality was calculated as the square root of Simpson's diversity index across productive rearrangements. TCRdb provides this immuneACCESS table in a form limited to in-frame rearrangements. Some clones are lacking; in checked studies, under half of them reflect an unresolved V gene, and why the rest are absent is not known. V, J and clone size were drawn from that table, and D and trimming were deduced from the DNA. The sample data list 180,000 or so clones, and 86% of these were observed just once. The top ten hold around 6% of the sample.

The germline V gene yields SGHRS for CDR1 and YFSETQ for CDR2. The CDR3 holds 15 amino acids from the cysteine to the phenylalanine. The retained sequence is limited to the CDR3, 45 bases, with the frame set at the first base. Trimming leaves V shorter by 0 bases and J shorter by 6 bases, with the junction holding 8 bases beyond the gene matches. Participants in the prospective study were enrolled through a virtual design, were aged roughly 18 to 100 years, and lived in 24 United States geographic areas. In the prospective study, participants were assigned to cohorts based on the clinical history participants reported in a screening survey and a study questionnaire. Each participant in the prospective study had whole blood, serum and a nasopharyngeal or oropharyngeal swab collected by mobile phlebotomists. Over a roughly two-month period, participants in the prospective study had the option of providing additional blood draws and questionnaires. Before DNA extraction, blood samples from the prospective study were shipped at room temperature or frozen.

This sequence originates from a man aged 40-49 years with acute COVID-19. The chain uses TRBV5-1 and TRBJ1-2, with 7 middle bases fitting TRBD1. The sequenced sample was PBMCs or T cells enriched from blood (not recorded which). The nucleotides read TGCGCCAGCAGCTTGGGGGACAGCACGACGGATGGCTACACCTTC. The encoded protein is CASSLGDSTTDGYTF.